Shown below are 12 T cell receptor beta chains from a single sample sequenced in a study of identical twins. Each CDR3 protein is one row after TCRdb ran MiXCR on the 5' RACE reads. The data hold over 550,000 distinct CDR3 sequences, with about 7.6% observed a single time. The sample was also reused in another study, on yellow fever vaccine responses in identical twins.

The sample consisted of PBMCs. The origin of the receptors is a woman younger than 30 in good health.

The genes are TRBV11-2 and TRBJ2-7; D is possibly TRBD2 (5 bases). Germline CDR1 is SGHAT and CDR2 is FQNNGV. There are 14 residues in the CDR3. Trimming cost V 5 bases and J 2 bases, with 13 bases left between them. Here the CDR3 reads CASSAWTGAYEQYV. CDR3 nucleotide sequence: TGTGCCAGCAGCGCCTGGACTGGGGCCTACGAGCAGTACGTC.

This chain connects TRBV12-5 to TRBJ1-1, with a possible D match to TRBD1 (5 bases). V lost 7 bases and J 1 base, leaving 16 bases between the germline ends. The CDR3 totals 15 residues. CDR1 is LGHNT and CDR2 is FRNRAP in the germline V gene. CDR3 in DNA: TGTGCTAGTGCCCAGGGTTCGGGCAAGAACACTGAAGCTTTCTTT. Translated, it gives CASAQGSGKNTEAFF.

The CDR3 DNA sequence: TGTGCCAGCAGTTATTCCCAGCTGGGTGAAAAACTGTTTTTT. Protein product: CASSYSQLGEKLFF. The rearrangement joins TRBV6-5 to TRBJ1-4; no reliable D call. Trimming removed 3 bases at V and 7 bases at J, with 12 bases between. The germline V gene encodes CDR1 MNHEY and CDR2 SVGAGI. This CDR3 region has 14 residues.

This clonotype was picked up a small number of times. The chain couples TRBV12-5 to TRBJ2-1; D is unclear. The CDR3 length is 15 residues. V was clipped by 3 bases and J by 8 bases, with 17 bases between them. CDR1 and CDR2 (germline): LGHNT, FRNRAP. The CDR3 region has the DNA TGTGCTAGTGGTTTCGGACGGGTGGGCGTATATGAGCAGTTCTTC. Amino acid sequence: CASGFGRVGVYEQFF. Full variable domain (outside the CDR3, taken from reference TRBV12-5 and TRBJ2-1): DARVTQTPRHKVTEMGQEVTMRCQPILGHNTVFWYRQTMMQGLELLAYFRNRAPLDDSGMPKDRFSAEMPDATLATLKIQPSEPRDSAVYFCASGFGRVGVYEQFFGPGTRLTVL.

This clonotype came up many times. The rearrangement links TRBV5-1 to TRBJ2-7; 9 bases map to TRBD2. Looked up from germline, CDR1 is SGHRS and CDR2 is YFSETQ. With V trimmed by 4 bases and J by 3 bases, 5 bases remained unmatched. CDR3 length: 14 amino acids. CDR3 bases: TGCGCCAGCAGCCGGACTAGCGCTTACTACGAGCAGTACTTC. Translating it yields CASSRTSAYYEQYF.

This chain connects TRBV27 to TRBJ2-3; D gene unclear. V lost 0 bases and J 3 bases, leaving 4 bases between the germline ends. Germline CDR1 reads MNHEY; CDR2 reads SMNVEV (reference sequence). CDR3 length: 13 amino acids. This CDR3 is CASSLSWTDTQYF. The CDR3 nucleotides read TGTGCCAGCAGTTTATCTTGGACAGATACGCAGTATTTT.

This sequence joins TRBV27 and TRBJ1-4; maybe TRBD1 (5 bases). V was pared by 5 bases and J by 7 bases, with 17 bases between. CDR1 and CDR2 (germline): MNHEY, SMNVEV (reference sequence). This CDR3 contains 15 residues. CDR3 nucleotide sequence: TGTGCCAGCAGTACCGGACAAGTCGCGGGTGAAAAACTGTTTTTT. Translation gives CASSTGQVAGEKLFF.

This clonotype was counted between two and nine times. The rearrangement links TRBV20-1 to TRBJ2-7; D gene unclear. Trimming left V 6 bases short and J 2 bases short, with 14 bases between. Germline CDR1 reads DFQATT; CDR2 reads SNEGSKA (reference sequence). CDR3 length: 13 amino acids. This CDR3 reads CSALPTSTYEQYF. CDR3 bases: TGCAGTGCACTACCGACATCCACCTACGAGCAGTACTTC.

This clonotype was seen repeatedly, ten times or more. The genes are TRBV6-1 and TRBJ1-1; D possibly corresponds to TRBD1 (5 bases). CDR3 length: 15 amino acids. CDR1 MNHNS and CDR2 SASEGT come from the germline V gene. Deletions cut 6 bases from V and 0 bases from J, with 14 bases between. CDR3 DNA: TGTGCCAGCAGGGGGGGAGGACTGCTGAACACTGAAGCTTTCTTT. Amino acids: CASRGGGLLNTEAFF.

At least ten counts were recorded for this clonotype. The V and J genes are TRBV9 and TRBJ1-4, with TRBD1 as a possible D gene (5 bases). Trimming took 3 bases from V and 3 from J, leaving 12 bases between them. CDR3 length equals 15 residues. Germline CDR1 SGDLS, CDR2 YYNGEE. The CDR3 sequence is CASSARDFANEKLFF. The CDR3 DNA follows: TGTGCCAGCAGCGCCAGGGATTTTGCTAATGAAAAACTGTTTTTT.

This clonotype was observed a few times. V and J are TRBV28 and TRBJ1-3; TRBD1 matches at 11 bases. The CDR3 extends over 15 amino acids. V dropped 4 bases and J dropped 8; count of bases not matched to a gene: 7. Germline CDR1 and CDR2: MDHEN and SYDVKM. This CDR3 reads CASSWAGTGGYTIYF. The CDR3 nucleotides read TGTGCCAGCAGTTGGGCCGGGACAGGGGGATACACCATATATTTT.

The chain's CDR3 is CASSPRRLGRGGYEQYF. DNA of the CDR3: TGTGCCAGCAGCCCAAGGAGACTCGGGAGGGGTGGCTACGAGCAGTACTTC. This chain uses TRBV7-9 with TRBJ2-7, with 8 bases fitting TRBD2. Germline loops: CDR1 SEHNR, CDR2 FQNEAQ (reference sequence). J lost 3 bases, V lost 5 bases, and 15 bases had no gene match. The CDR3 extends over 17 amino acids.